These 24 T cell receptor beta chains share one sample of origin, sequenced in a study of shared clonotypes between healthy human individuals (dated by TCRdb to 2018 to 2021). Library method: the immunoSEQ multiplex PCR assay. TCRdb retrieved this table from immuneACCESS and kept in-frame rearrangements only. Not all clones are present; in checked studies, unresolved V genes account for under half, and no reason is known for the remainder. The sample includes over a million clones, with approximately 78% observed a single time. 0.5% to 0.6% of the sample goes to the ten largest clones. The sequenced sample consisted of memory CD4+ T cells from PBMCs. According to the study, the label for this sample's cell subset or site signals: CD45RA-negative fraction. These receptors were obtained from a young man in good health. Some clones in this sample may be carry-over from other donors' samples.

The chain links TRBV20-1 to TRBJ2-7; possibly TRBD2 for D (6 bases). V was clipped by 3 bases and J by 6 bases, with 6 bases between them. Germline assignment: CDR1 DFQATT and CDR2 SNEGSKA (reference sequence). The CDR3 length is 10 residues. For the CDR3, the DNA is TGCAGTGCTAGGGAGGGCGAGCAGTACTTC. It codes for CSAREGEQYF.

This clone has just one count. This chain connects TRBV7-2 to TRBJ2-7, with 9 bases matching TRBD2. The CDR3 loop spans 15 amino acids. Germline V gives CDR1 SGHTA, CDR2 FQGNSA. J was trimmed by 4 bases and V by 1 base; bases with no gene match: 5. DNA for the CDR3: TGTGCCAGCAGCTTAGTAGGGACTAGCAGATACGAGCAGTACTTC. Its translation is CASSLVGTSRYEQYF.

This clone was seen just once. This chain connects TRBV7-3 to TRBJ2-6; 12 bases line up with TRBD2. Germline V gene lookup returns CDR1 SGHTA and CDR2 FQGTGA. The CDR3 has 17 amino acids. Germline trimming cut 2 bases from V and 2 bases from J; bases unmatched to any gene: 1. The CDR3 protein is CASSLLAGGPGANVLTF. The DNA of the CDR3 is TGTGCCAGCAGCTTACTAGCGGGAGGGCCTGGGGCCAACGTCCTGACTTTC.

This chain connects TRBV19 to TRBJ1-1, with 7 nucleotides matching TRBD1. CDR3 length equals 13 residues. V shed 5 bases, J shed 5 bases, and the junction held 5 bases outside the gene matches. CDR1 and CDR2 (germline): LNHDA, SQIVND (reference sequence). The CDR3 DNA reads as TGTGCCAGTAGTGAACGACAGGGTACTGAAGCTTTCTTT. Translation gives CASSERQGTEAFF.

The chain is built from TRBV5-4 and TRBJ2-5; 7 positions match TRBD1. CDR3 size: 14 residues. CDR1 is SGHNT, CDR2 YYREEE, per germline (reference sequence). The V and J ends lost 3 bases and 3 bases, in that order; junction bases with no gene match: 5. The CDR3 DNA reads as TGTGCCAGCAGCTCTGGGACAGAAAAAGAGACCCAGTACTTC. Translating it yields CASSSGTEKETQYF.

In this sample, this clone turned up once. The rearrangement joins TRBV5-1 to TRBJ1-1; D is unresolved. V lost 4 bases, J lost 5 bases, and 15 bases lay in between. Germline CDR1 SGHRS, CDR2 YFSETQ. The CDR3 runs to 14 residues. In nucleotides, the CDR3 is TGCGCCAGCAGCCCCACAAGGAGCGGGACTGAAGCTTTCTTT. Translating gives CASSPTRSGTEAFF.

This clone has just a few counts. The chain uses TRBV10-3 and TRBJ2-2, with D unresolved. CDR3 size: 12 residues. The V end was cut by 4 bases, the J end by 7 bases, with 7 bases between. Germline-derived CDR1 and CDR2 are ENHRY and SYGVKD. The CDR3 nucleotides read TGTGCCATCAGTGTACTTAACGGGGAGCTGTTTTTT. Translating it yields CAISVLNGELFF.

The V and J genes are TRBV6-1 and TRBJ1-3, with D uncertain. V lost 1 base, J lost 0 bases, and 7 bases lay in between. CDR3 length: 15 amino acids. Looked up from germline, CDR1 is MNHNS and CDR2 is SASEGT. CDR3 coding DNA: TGTGCCAGCAGTGAAGTTGCTTACTCTGGAAACACCATATATTTT. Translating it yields CASSEVAYSGNTIYF.

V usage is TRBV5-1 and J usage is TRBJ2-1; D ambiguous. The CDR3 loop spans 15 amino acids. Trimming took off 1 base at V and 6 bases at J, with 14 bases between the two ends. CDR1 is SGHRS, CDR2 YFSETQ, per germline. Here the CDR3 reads CASSLHNPSFNEQFF. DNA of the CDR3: TGCGCCAGCAGCTTGCACAATCCCAGTTTCAATGAGCAGTTCTTC.

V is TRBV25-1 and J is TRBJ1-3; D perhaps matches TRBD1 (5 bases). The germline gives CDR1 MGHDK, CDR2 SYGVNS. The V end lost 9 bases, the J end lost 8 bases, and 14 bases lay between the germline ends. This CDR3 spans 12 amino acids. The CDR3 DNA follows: TGTGCCAGTACTACAATGGGGGACACCATATATTTT. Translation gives CASTTMGDTIYF.

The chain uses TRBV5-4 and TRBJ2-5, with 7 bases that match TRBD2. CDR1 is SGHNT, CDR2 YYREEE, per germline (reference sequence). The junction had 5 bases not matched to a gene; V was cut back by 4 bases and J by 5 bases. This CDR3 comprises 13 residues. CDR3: CASSPGGGETQYF. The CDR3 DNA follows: TGTGCCAGCAGCCCGGGGGGAGGGGAGACCCAGTACTTC. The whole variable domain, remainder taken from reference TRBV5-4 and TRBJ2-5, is ETGVTQSPTHLIKTRGQQVTLRCSSQSGHNTVSWYQQALGQGPQFIFQYYREEENGRGNFPPRFSGLQFPNYSSELNVNALELDDSALYLCASSPGGGETQYFGPGTRLLVL.

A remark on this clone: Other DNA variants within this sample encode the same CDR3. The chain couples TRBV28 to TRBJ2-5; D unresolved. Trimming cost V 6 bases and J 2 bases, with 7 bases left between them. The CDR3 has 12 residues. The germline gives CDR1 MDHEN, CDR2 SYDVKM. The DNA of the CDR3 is TGTGCCAGCAGCTTAACACAAGAGACCCAGTACTTC. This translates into CASSLTQETQYF. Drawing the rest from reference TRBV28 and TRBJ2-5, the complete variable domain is DVKVTQSSRYLVKRTGEKVFLECVQDMDHENMFWYRQDPGLGLRLIYFSYDVKMKEKGDIPEGYSVSREKKERFSLILESASTNQTSMYLCASSLTQETQYFGPGTRLLVL.

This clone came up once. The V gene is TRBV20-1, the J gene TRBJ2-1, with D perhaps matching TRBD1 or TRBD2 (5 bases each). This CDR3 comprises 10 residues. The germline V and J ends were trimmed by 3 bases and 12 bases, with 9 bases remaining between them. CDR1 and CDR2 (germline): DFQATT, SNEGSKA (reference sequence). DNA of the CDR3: TGCAGTGCTAGCCGGGACCGGCAGTTCTTC. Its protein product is CSASRDRQFF.

The CDR3 nucleotides read TGTGCCAGCAGCTTAAAGGGGAGCGGGAGGGCCTACTACAATGAGCAGTTCTTC. Translation gives CASSLKGSGRAYYNEQFF. The chain combines TRBV7-3 with TRBJ2-1; TRBD2 matches at 10 bases. The CDR3 runs to 18 residues. J lost 3 bases, V lost 1 base, and 9 bases had no gene match. Germline V gives CDR1 SGHTA, CDR2 FQGTGA.

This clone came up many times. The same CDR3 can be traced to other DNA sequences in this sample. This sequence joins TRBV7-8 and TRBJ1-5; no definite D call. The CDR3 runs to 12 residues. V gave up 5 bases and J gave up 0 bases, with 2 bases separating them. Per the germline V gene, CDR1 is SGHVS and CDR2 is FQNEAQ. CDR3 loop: CASSRSNQPQHF. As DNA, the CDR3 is TGTGCCAGCAGCCGTAGCAATCAGCCCCAGCATTTT.

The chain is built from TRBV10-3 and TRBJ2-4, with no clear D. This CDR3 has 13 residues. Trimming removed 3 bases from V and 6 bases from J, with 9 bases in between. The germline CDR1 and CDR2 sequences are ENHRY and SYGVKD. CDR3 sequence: CAISDSGSNIQYF. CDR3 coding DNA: TGTGCCATCAGTGACTCGGGCTCAAACATTCAGTACTTC.

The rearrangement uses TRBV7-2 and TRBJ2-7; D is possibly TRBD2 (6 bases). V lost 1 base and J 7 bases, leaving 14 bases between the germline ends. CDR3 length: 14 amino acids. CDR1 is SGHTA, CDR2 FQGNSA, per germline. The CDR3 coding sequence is TGTGCCAGCAGCTTAGGGGTGAGGGCGGGGGAGCAGTACTTC. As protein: CASSLGVRAGEQYF.

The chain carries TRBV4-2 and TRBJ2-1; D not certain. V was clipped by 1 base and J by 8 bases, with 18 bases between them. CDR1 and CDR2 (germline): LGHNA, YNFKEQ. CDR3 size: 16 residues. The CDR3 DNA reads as TGTGCCAGCAGCCAAGCTCCGGGTGGATCTGCGTATGAGCAGTTCTTC. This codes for CASSQAPGGSAYEQFF.

The CDR3 loop is CASSQERSGTSGQETQYF. The CDR3 bases are TGCGCCAGCAGCCAAGAACGGTCCGGGACTAGCGGACAAGAGACCCAGTACTTC. The J gene is TRBJ2-5, the V gene TRBV4-1; 11 nucleotides match TRBD2. The trim removed 0 bases at V and 2 bases at J, leaving 8 bases unmatched. Germline values: CDR1 MGHRA, CDR2 YSYEKL. This CDR3 contains 18 residues.

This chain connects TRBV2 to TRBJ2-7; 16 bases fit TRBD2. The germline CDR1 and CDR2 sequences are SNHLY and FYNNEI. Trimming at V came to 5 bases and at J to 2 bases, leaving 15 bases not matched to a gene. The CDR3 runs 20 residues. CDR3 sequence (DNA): TGTGCCAGCAGTCCTTTTGGGGGGACTAGCGGGAGGGCCGGAACCTACGAGCAGTACTTC. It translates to CASSPFGGTSGRAGTYEQYF.

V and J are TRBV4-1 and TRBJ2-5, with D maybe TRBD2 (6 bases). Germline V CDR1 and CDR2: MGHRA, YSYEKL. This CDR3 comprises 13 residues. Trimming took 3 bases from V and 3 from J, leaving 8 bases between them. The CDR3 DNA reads TGCGCCAGCAGCCATCCGGGGGAAGAGACCCAGTACTTC. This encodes CASSHPGEETQYF.

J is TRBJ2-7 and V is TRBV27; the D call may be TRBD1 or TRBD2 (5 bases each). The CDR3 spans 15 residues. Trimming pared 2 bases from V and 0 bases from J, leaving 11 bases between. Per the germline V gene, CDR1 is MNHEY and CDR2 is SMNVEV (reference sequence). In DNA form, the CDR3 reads TGTGCCAGCAGTTTAGGGGCCACTAGCTCCTACGAGCAGTACTTC. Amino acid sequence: CASSLGATSSYEQYF.

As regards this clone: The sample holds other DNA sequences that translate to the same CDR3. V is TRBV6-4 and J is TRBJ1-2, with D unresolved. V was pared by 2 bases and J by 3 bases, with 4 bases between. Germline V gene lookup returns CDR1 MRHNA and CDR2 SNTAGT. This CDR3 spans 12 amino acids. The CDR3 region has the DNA TGTGCCAGCAGTGACGGTCACTATGGCTACACCTTC. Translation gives CASSDGHYGYTF.

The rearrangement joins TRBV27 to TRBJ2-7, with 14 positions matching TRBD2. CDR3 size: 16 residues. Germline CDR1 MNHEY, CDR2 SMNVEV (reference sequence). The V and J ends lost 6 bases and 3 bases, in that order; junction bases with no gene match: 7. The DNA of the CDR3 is TGTGCCAGCAGCAAGACGGGACTAGCGGGGGACTACGAGCAGTACTTC. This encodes CASSKTGLAGDYEQYF.